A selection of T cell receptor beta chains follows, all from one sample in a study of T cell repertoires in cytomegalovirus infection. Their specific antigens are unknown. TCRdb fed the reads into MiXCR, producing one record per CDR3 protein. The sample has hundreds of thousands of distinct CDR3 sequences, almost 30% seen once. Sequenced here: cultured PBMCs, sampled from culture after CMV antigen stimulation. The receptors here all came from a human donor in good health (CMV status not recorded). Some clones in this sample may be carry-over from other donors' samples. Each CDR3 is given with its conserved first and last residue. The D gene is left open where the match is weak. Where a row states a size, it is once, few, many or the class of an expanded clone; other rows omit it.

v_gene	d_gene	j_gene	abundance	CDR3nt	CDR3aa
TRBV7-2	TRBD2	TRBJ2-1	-	TGTGCCAGCAGCTTAGTGGGGACTAGCGGCTCCCGCTCCTACAATGAGCAGTTCTTC	CASSLVGTSGSRSYNEQFF
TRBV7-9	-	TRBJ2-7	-	TGTGCCAGCAGCTTAGTAGGTCGGGACTGGTCCTACGAGCAGTACTTC	CASSLVGRDWSYEQYF
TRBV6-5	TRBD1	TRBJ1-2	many	TGTGCCAGCCTCACAGGGGACTATGGCTACACCTTC	CASLTGDYGYTF
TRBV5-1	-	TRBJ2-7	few	TGCGCCAGCAGCTCGACACAGGACGAGCAGTACTTC	CASSSTQDEQYF
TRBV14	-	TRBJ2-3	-	TGTGCCAGCAGCCCCCCAGCCACAGATACGCAGTATTTT	CASSPPATDTQYF
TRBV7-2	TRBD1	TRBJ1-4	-	TGTGCCAGCAGCTTACTAGGGGGCAGTGAAAAACTGTTTTTT	CASSLLGGSEKLFF
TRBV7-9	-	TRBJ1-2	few	TGTGCCAGCATCAGCTTCGCCGCTAACTCCTATGGCTACACCTTC	CASISFAANSYGYTF
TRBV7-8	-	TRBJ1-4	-	TGTGCCAGCAGCTTCTTATCTCCAACTAATGAAAAACTGTTTTTT	CASSFLSPTNEKLFF
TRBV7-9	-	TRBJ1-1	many	TGTGCCAGCAGCTTCAACAGGATAAGACTGTACAAGCGACGCGAAGCTTTCTTT	CASSFNRIRLYKRREAFF
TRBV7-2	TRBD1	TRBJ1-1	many	TGTGCCAGCAGCGCTGAATCAGGGGGACTGAACACTGAAGCTTTCTTT	CASSAESGGLNTEAFF
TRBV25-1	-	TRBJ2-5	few	TGTGCCAGCAGTGGAGACAGCATCGTGACCCAGTACTTC	CASSGDSIVTQYF
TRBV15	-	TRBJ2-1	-	TGTGCCACCAGCAGAGAAGCACAGGGCTACAATGAGCAGTTCTTC	CATSREAQGYNEQFF
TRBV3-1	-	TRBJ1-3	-	TGTGCCAGCAGCCAAGCTGGAGCAGTCTCTGGAAACACCATATATTTT	CASSQAGAVSGNTIYF
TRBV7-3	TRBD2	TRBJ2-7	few	TGTGCCAGCAGCTTGTCTAGCGGGCCGAGCTACGAGCAGTACTTC	CASSLSSGPSYEQYF